This record concerns one TCR beta chain sequence. Its antigen is unknown. Germline-derived CDR1 and CDR2 are LNHDA and SQIVND (reference sequence). The CDR3 loop spans 14 amino acids. V dropped 6 bases and J dropped 5; count of bases not matched to a gene: 9. The sample comes from a study of shared clonotypes between healthy human individuals. Selected positively for CCR7 and CD45RO-negative, naive CD8 cells excluded terminally differentiated effector memory CD45RA+ cells. The assay was carried out at the deep level. The method was immunoSEQ multiplex PCR; TCRdb's version includes in-frame clones alone and lacks a portion of them. This sample has millions of clones, with about 93% found just once. Broader study findings: The study sampled only blood, and tissue repertoires likely differ.

The V and J genes are TRBV19 and TRBJ2-7; 8 nucleotides match TRBD2. Sample: naive CD8+ T cells from PBMCs. This receptor was identified in a young man in good health. Some clones in this sample may be carry-over from other donors' samples. DNA of the CDR3: TGTGCCAGTAGCCCGGGACTAGTCGCGGACGAGCAGTACTTC. Translating gives CASSPGLVADEQYF.